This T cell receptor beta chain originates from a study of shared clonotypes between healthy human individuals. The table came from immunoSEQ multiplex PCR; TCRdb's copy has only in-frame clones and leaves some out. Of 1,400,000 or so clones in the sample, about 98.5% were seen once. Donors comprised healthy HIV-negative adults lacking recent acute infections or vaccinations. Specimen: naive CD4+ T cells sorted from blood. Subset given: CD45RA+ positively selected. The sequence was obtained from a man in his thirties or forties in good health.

The CDR3 bases are TGTGCCAGTAGTATCGACTTCCTACAGCCCCAGCATTTT. Translation: CASSIDFLQPQHF. This chain uses TRBV19 with TRBJ1-5; no firm D call. This CDR3 comprises 13 residues. The germline gives CDR1 LNHDA, CDR2 SQIVND (reference sequence). V was cut by 3 bases and J by 7 bases, with 10 bases left in between.